This TCR beta chain was identified during a study of OX40 agonist ivuxolimab in advanced cancers. The data were produced by immunoSEQ multiplex PCR, yet TCRdb's version contains in-frame clones alone and is incomplete. This table has 75,000 to 90,000 clones, 90% to 95% appearing once. This TCR came from an adult with an advanced solid tumor such as melanoma, head and neck, liver or kidney cancer. Sample: CD4+ or CD8+ T cells sorted from blood, taken in a trial of the OX40 agonist ivuxolimab.

The CDR3 here is CASSPDLGTDTQYF. As DNA, the CDR3 is TGTGCCAGCAGCCCTGACTTAGGCACAGATACGCAGTATTTT. The chain links TRBV2 to TRBJ2-3; no definite D call. The CDR3 sequence is 14 residues long. The germline V and J ends were trimmed by 6 bases and 1 base, with 11 bases remaining between them. The germline CDR1 and CDR2 sequences are SNHLY and FYNNEI. Combining the CDR3 with reference TRBV2 and TRBJ2-3 gives the whole variable domain EPEVTQTPSHQVTQMGQEVILRCVPISNHLYFYWYRQILGQKVEFLVSFYNNEISEKSEIFDDQFSVERPDGSNFTLKIRSTKLEDSAMYFCASSPDLGTDTQYFGPGTRLTVL.